Below are 15 T cell receptor beta chains sequenced from a single sample in a study of blood T cell repertoires in COVID-19. The repertoire was sequenced with immunoSEQ multiplex PCR; TCRdb's copy has only in-frame clones and lacks some. The table has over 350,000 clones, 70% to 90% seen once. Source material: PBMCs or T cells enriched from blood (not recorded which). All receptors derive from a woman aged 18-30 years with acute COVID-19.

The rearrangement joins TRBV14 to TRBJ2-1, with 10 bases matching TRBD2. In germline, CDR1 is SGHDN, CDR2 FVKESK. The CDR3 runs 15 residues. Trimming cost V 1 base and J 10 bases; bases outside gene matches: 7. CDR3 DNA: TGTGCCAGCAGCCAAGCCAGCGGGAGGGTCCGGGAGCAGTTCTTC. Its translation: CASSQASGRVREQFF.

The V call is TRBV27, the J call TRBJ1-6, with a possible D match to TRBD1 (5 bases). The V gene's germline CDR1 is MNHEY and CDR2 SMNVEV (reference sequence). The CDR3 contains 16 residues. V was cut by 4 bases and J by 9 bases, with 19 bases left in between. DNA for the CDR3: TGTGCCAGCAGTTACCGAACCTCAGGGCGGATTTCACCCCTCCACTTT. This encodes CASSYRTSGRISPLHF.

The V and J genes are TRBV11-2 and TRBJ2-7, with 8 bases aligning to TRBD1. J was trimmed by 3 bases and V by 5 bases; bases with no gene match: 3. The CDR3 totals 13 residues. Germline CDR1 and CDR2: SGHAT and FQNNGV. This CDR3 reads CASSPGGSYEQYF. The CDR3 DNA reads as TGTGCCAGCAGCCCAGGGGGCAGCTACGAGCAGTACTTC.

The J gene is TRBJ2-7, the V gene TRBV6-5; D is unclear. CDR1 is MNHEY and CDR2 is SVGAGI in the germline V gene. The ends were cut back, 0 bases at V and 0 bases at J, with 12 bases in the middle. The CDR3 is 16 amino acids. The CDR3 reads CASSYSQALSSYEQYF. The CDR3 DNA is TGTGCCAGCAGTTACTCCCAGGCCCTAAGCTCCTACGAGCAGTACTTC.

CDR3 protein: CASSPYPGQGSYEQYF. The CDR3, as DNA: TGTGCCAGCAGCCCATACCCGGGACAGGGGTCCTACGAGCAGTACTTC. The chain has TRBV7-6 and TRBJ2-7; 10 nucleotides match TRBD1. The CDR3 runs 16 residues. Germline values: CDR1 SGHVS, CDR2 FNYEAQ. V shed 5 bases, J shed 1 base, and the junction held 8 bases outside the gene matches.

This clone was found once. V gene TRBV10-1 combines with J gene TRBJ2-2; 8 positions match TRBD1. J gave up 6 bases and V 4 bases, and 7 bases lay outside the gene matches. Looked up from germline, CDR1 is WNHNN and CDR2 is SYGVQD (reference sequence). The CDR3 covers 15 residues. CDR3 loop: CASSADRGLAGELFF. The CDR3 bases are TGCGCCAGCAGTGCCGACAGGGGTTTGGCCGGGGAGCTGTTTTTT.

The chain uses TRBV7-9 and TRBJ2-1, with 9 bases that match TRBD1. Germline CDR1 reads SEHNR; CDR2 reads FQNEAQ (reference sequence). V shed 1 base and J 0 bases; nucleotides not matched to a gene: 7. The CDR3 is 18 amino acids. The CDR3 is CASSLGTGTGNSYNEQFF. CDR3 DNA sequence: TGTGCCAGCAGCTTAGGGACCGGGACAGGGAACTCCTACAATGAGCAGTTCTTC. The variable domain in full, completed from reference TRBV7-9 and TRBJ2-1, reads DTGVSQNPRHKITKRGQNVTFRCDPISEHNRLYWYRQTLGQGPEFLTYFQNEAQLEKSRLLSDRFSAERPKGSFSTLEIQRTEQGDSAMYLCASSLGTGTGNSYNEQFFGPGTRLTVL.

The chain carries TRBV19 and TRBJ1-4; D may be TRBD1 (6 bases). The V gene lost 6 bases and the J gene lost 12 bases, with 23 bases spanning the gap. The CDR3 has 15 amino acids. Germline-derived CDR1 and CDR2 are LNHDA and SQIVND (reference sequence). The CDR3 nucleotides are TGTGCCAGTAGGCCACATCTAGGCGGGGGCACGGAACTGTTTTTT. This codes for CASRPHLGGGTELFF.

V is TRBV12-3 or TRBV12-4 and J is TRBJ1-4, with D unclear. The CDR3 is made up of 13 amino acids. The V gene lost 6 bases and the J gene lost 7 bases, with 12 bases spanning the gap. The CDR3 sequence is CASSPTTSEKLFF. The CDR3 coding sequence is TGTGCCAGCAGCCCAACCACAAGTGAAAAACTGTTTTTT.

This clone has only one observation. In DNA, the CDR3 is TGTGCCAGCTCAAAAGCGGGAGCGTCCTACAATGAGCAGTTCTTC. It translates to CASSKAGASYNEQFF. This sequence joins TRBV14 and TRBJ2-1, with TRBD2 matching over 8 bases. Germline-derived CDR1 and CDR2 are SGHDN and FVKESK. The CDR3 totals 15 residues. V was pared by 8 bases and J by 1 base, with 7 bases of the junction left unmatched. Full variable domain (outside the CDR3, taken from reference TRBV14 and TRBJ2-1): EAGVTQFPSHSVIEKGQTVTLRCDPISGHDNLYWYRRVMGKEIKFLLHFVKESKQDESGMPNNRFLAERTGGTYSTLKVQPAELEDSGVYFCASSKAGASYNEQFFGPGTRLTVL.

The CDR3 nucleotides read TGTGCCAGCAGTCTCCAGGGACAGCCCTCTGGAAACACCATATATTTT. Its protein product is CASSLQGQPSGNTIYF. The gene calls are TRBV28 and TRBJ1-3; TRBD1 agrees at 7 bases. The CDR3 spans 16 residues. V lost 5 bases to trimming and J lost 0 bases; unmatched junction nucleotides: 7. Germline CDR1 and CDR2: MDHEN and SYDVKM.

The sample holds one count of this clone. V gene TRBV29-1 combines with J gene TRBJ2-6; unclear D gene. V was pared by 8 bases and J by 1 base, with 6 bases between. Germline V gene data show CDR1 as SQVTM and CDR2 as ANQGSEA. The CDR3 spans 12 residues. This CDR3 is CSFNSGANVLTF. As DNA, the CDR3 is TGCAGCTTCAATTCTGGGGCCAACGTCCTGACTTTC.

The V call is TRBV25-1, the J call TRBJ1-5; 9 nucleotides align to TRBD1. Looked up from germline, CDR1 is MGHDK and CDR2 is SYGVNS. CDR3 length: 17 residues. With 6 bases clipped from V and 0 bases from J, the junction kept 9 bases outside the gene matches. Here the CDR3 DNA reads TGTGCCAGCAGAAGTCCTGACAGGGGGTATAGCAATCAGCCCCAGCATTTT. Residues: CASRSPDRGYSNQPQHF.

The chain combines TRBV6-6 with TRBJ2-7; 9 bases are a match to TRBD1. The junction had 7 bases not matched to a gene; V was cut back by 0 bases and J by 4 bases. This CDR3 comprises 16 residues. Germline loops: CDR1 MNHNY, CDR2 SVGAGI (reference sequence). The CDR3 DNA reads TGTGCCAGCAGTTACTCGAACGCGGGACAGGGTTACGAGCAGTACTTC. This gives the protein CASSYSNAGQGYEQYF.

J is TRBJ2-4 and V is TRBV28, with D perhaps matching TRBD2 (6 bases). The CDR3 has 13 residues. V gave up 11 bases and J gave up 3 bases, with 14 bases separating them. Germline V gives CDR1 MDHEN, CDR2 SYDVKM. The CDR3 nucleotides are TGTGCCGGAGTTTGGCGGGGCAAAAACATTCAGTACTTC. Translated: CAGVWRGKNIQYF.